Below are 29 T cell receptor beta chains sequenced from a single sample in a study of blood T cell repertoires in COVID-19. TCRdb's copy holds only in-frame clones and misses some; the assay was immunoSEQ multiplex PCR. The sample carries about 190,000 clones, roughly nine tenths recorded once. Material: peripheral blood. The receptors were sampled from a man between 60 and 70 years old with active or convalescent COVID-19.

The rearrangement joins TRBV5-5 to TRBJ2-4; possibly TRBD1 for D (7 bases). Trimming left V 5 bases short and J 7 bases short, with 22 bases between. This CDR3 region has 16 residues. Per germline, CDR1 SGHKS and CDR2 YYEKEE (reference sequence). The CDR3 protein is CASRSEATGTVNIQYF. The CDR3 DNA sequence: TGTGCCAGCAGATCGGAGGCGACAGGGACTGTGAACATTCAGTACTTC.

The chain is built from TRBV11-2 and TRBJ2-7, with a tentative D call TRBD2 (7 bases). This CDR3 is 13 amino acids long. Trimming stripped 5 bases from V and 11 bases from J, with 19 bases between. Germline V gene lookup returns CDR1 SGHAT and CDR2 FQNNGV. CDR3 amino acids: CASSPSGTQIEYF. DNA of the CDR3: TGTGCCAGCAGCCCCAGCGGGACACAAATTGAGTACTTC.

The gene calls are TRBV5-5 and TRBJ1-2, with D possibly being TRBD1 (6 bases). The germline V gene has CDR1 SGHKS and CDR2 YYEKEE (reference sequence). The germline V and J ends were trimmed by 1 base and 3 bases, with 13 bases remaining between them. The CDR3 loop spans 15 amino acids. The CDR3: CASSLSPAGDYGYTF. DNA for the CDR3: TGTGCCAGCAGCTTGTCTCCGGCAGGGGACTATGGCTACACCTTC.

The V and J genes are TRBV15 and TRBJ1-1; D unresolved. The CDR3 is 13 residues long. Germline assignment: CDR1 LNHNV and CDR2 YYDKDF (reference sequence). Trimming took 0 bases from V and 3 from J, leaving 5 bases between them. CDR3 region: CATSRDSDTEAFF. The CDR3 DNA is TGTGCCACCAGCAGAGATAGTGACACTGAAGCTTTCTTT. The complete variable domain, with remaining parts taken from reference TRBV15 and TRBJ1-1, reads DAMVIQNPRYQVTQFGKPVTLSCSQTLNHNVMYWYQQKSSQAPKLLFHYYDKDFNNEADTPDNFQSRRPNTSFCFLDIRSPGLGDTAMYLCATSRDSDTEAFFGQGTRLTVV.

The chain links TRBV19 to TRBJ1-5; D gene ambiguous. V gave up 3 bases and J gave up 4 bases, with 7 bases separating them. This CDR3 spans 13 amino acids. The germline gives CDR1 LNHDA, CDR2 SQIVND (reference sequence). CDR3 amino acids: CASSIPQNQPQHF. CDR3 coding DNA: TGTGCCAGTAGTATCCCCCAGAATCAGCCCCAGCATTTT. The variable domain in full, completed from reference TRBV19 and TRBJ1-5, reads DGGITQSPKYLFRKEGQNVTLSCEQNLNHDAMYWYRQDPGQGLRLIYYSQIVNDFQKGDIAEGYSVSREKKESFPLTVTSAQKNPTAFYLCASSIPQNQPQHFGDGTRLSIL.

This chain uses TRBV14 with TRBJ2-2; 12 bases are a match to TRBD2. The CDR3 loop spans 16 amino acids. The trim removed 4 bases at V and 6 bases at J, leaving 6 bases unmatched. The germline V gene has CDR1 SGHDN and CDR2 FVKESK. The CDR3 DNA reads as TGTGCCAGCAGCCTACTAGCGGGGGGCTTTGCCGGGGAGCTGTTTTTT. Protein: CASSLLAGGFAGELFF.

The rearrangement joins TRBV10-3 to TRBJ2-1; 12 bases fit TRBD1. J gave up 7 bases and V 5 bases, and 6 bases lay outside the gene matches. The CDR3 runs 15 residues. From germline, CDR1 is ENHRY and CDR2 SYGVKD. This CDR3 reads CAISSGTGGWNEQFF. CDR3 in DNA: TGTGCCATCAGTTCCGGGACAGGGGGCTGGAATGAGCAGTTCTTC.

The chain uses TRBV6-5 and TRBJ2-7; 7 bases fit TRBD1. Per germline, CDR1 MNHEY and CDR2 SVGAGI. V shed 7 bases and J 4 bases; nucleotides not matched to a gene: 7. The CDR3 runs to 13 residues. CDR3 protein: CASTHGGQYEQYF. The CDR3 bases are TGTGCCAGCACCCATGGGGGACAGTACGAGCAGTACTTC.

This clone has only one observation. V is TRBV2 and J is TRBJ2-6, with D hard to call. The CDR3 covers 14 residues. The V end lost 3 bases, the J end lost 0 bases, and 3 bases lay between the germline ends. CDR1 SNHLY and CDR2 FYNNEI come from the germline V gene. The CDR3 protein is CASSDVSGANVLTF. The DNA of the CDR3 is TGTGCCAGCAGTGACGTCTCTGGGGCCAACGTCCTGACTTTC.

CDR3 coding DNA: TGTGCCAGCAGCGCTGGGACTAGCGGGGTGGTGACCCAGTACTTC. This translates into CASSAGTSGVVTQYF. V and J are TRBV3-1 (or the pseudogene TRBV3-2) and TRBJ2-5; 13 bases match TRBD2. Germline trimming cut 5 bases from V and 7 bases from J; bases unmatched to any gene: 7. This CDR3 is built from 15 residues. The germline gives CDR1 LGHDT, CDR2 YNNKEL (reference sequence).

The rearrangement joins TRBV4-1 to TRBJ2-5, with 10 positions matching TRBD2. CDR1 MGHRA and CDR2 YSYEKL come from the germline V gene. The CDR3 is 16 amino acids. After removal of 6 bases from V and 1 base from J, the junction contained 8 bases not matched to a gene. The CDR3 DNA sequence: TGCGCCAGCAGTCACCCTAGCGGGGGAAGCCAAGAGACCCAGTACTTC. Translating it yields CASSHPSGGSQETQYF.

V usage is TRBV7-9 and J usage is TRBJ1-2, with 10 bases identical to TRBD1. The J segment lost 4 bases and the V segment lost 5 bases, leaving 4 bases of the junction unmatched. Germline CDR1 and CDR2: SEHNR and FQNEAQ (reference sequence). CDR3 length equals 14 residues. CDR3 sequence: CASSVGQGSYGYTF. In DNA, the CDR3 is TGTGCCAGCAGCGTGGGACAGGGGTCCTATGGCTACACCTTC.

The V and J genes are TRBV7-6 and TRBJ2-1, with a weak D call TRBD2 (6 bases). Germline-derived CDR1 and CDR2 are SGHVS and FNYEAQ. The CDR3 totals 13 residues. With 4 bases removed from V and 6 bases from J, the gap between germline ends came to 10 bases. The CDR3 here is CASSSWRVNEQFF. CDR3 bases: TGTGCCAGCAGCTCGTGGAGGGTCAATGAGCAGTTCTTC.

The gene calls are TRBV5-1 and TRBJ2-7, with 8 bases that match TRBD1. Germline V CDR1 and CDR2: SGHRS, YFSETQ. The CDR3 covers 13 residues. V dropped 2 bases and J dropped 7; count of bases not matched to a gene: 5. CDR3 residues: CASSFSRGLEQYF. The CDR3 DNA is TGCGCCAGCAGCTTCTCCAGGGGGCTAGAGCAGTACTTC.

The V call is TRBV5-8, the J call TRBJ1-4; maybe TRBD1 (5 bases). CDR1 is SGHTS, CDR2 YDEGEE, per germline. This CDR3 is 15 amino acids long. V was clipped by 3 bases and J by 5 bases, with 14 bases between them. This chain's CDR3 is CASSSGAVKNEKLFF. CDR3 nucleotides: TGTGCCAGCAGCTCTGGGGCCGTGAAAAATGAAAAACTGTTTTTT.

The chain employs TRBV4-1 and TRBJ2-3; TRBD2 is a possible D gene (5 bases). Trimming took 1 base from V and 5 from J, leaving 7 bases between them. CDR1 is MGHRA and CDR2 is YSYEKL in the germline V gene. The CDR3 extends over 13 amino acids. The CDR3 is CASSQARGDTQYF. The DNA of the CDR3 is TGCGCCAGCAGCCAAGCCCGGGGAGATACGCAGTATTTT.

The V gene is TRBV12-3 or TRBV12-4, the J gene TRBJ1-1, with D unresolved. V lost 3 bases, J lost 6 bases, and 8 bases lay in between. The CDR3 totals 12 residues. CDR3 nucleotides: TGTGCCAGCAGTTTTGGAGGCCCTGAAGCTTTCTTT. Translated: CASSFGGPEAFF.

The chain joins TRBV7-6 to TRBJ2-7; 8 nucleotides align to TRBD2. The CDR3 sequence is 15 residues long. Trimming cost V 4 bases and J 1 base; bases outside gene matches: 6. Germline V lookup: CDR1 SGHVS, CDR2 FNYEAQ. The CDR3 region is CASSYGTSGSYEQYF. CDR3 in DNA: TGTGCCAGCAGCTACGGTACTAGCGGTTCCTACGAGCAGTACTTC.

V gene TRBV14 combines with J gene TRBJ2-3; TRBD2 might be the D (7 bases). The CDR3 spans 13 residues. V was shortened by 7 bases and J by 11 bases, with 19 bases between the two germline ends. Germline CDR1 SGHDN, CDR2 FVKESK. The DNA of the CDR3 is TGTGCCAGCACCCTCCAAATAGGGGGGGAGCAGTATTTT. It specifies CASTLQIGGEQYF.

The chain carries TRBV5-5 and TRBJ2-3; D is uncertain. V dropped 0 bases and J dropped 1 base, with 6 bases sitting between them. Looked up from germline, CDR1 is SGHKS and CDR2 is YYEKEE (reference sequence). The CDR3 runs 14 residues. In nucleotides, the CDR3 is TGTGCCAGCAGCTTGGTGGCAGGCACAGATACGCAGTATTTT. It yields the protein CASSLVAGTDTQYF.

V is TRBV10-3 and J is TRBJ1-4; D remains ambiguous. V gave up 4 bases and J gave up 5 bases, with 5 bases separating them. Germline V gene sequence: CDR1 ENHRY, CDR2 SYGVKD. The length of the CDR3 is 12 residues. Here the CDR3 reads CAISGENEKLFF. CDR3 nucleotide sequence: TGTGCCATCAGTGGAGAAAATGAAAAACTGTTTTTT.

The CDR3 here is CASSYSRRSGNTIYF. The CDR3 DNA reads TGTGCCAGCAGTTACTCGAGGAGATCTGGAAACACCATATATTTT. The rearrangement links TRBV6-5 to TRBJ1-3; no firm D call. This CDR3 has 15 residues. V lost 0 bases and J lost 1, with 7 bases in between. From germline, CDR1 is MNHEY and CDR2 SVGAGI.

The chain recombines TRBV7-9 with TRBJ2-7; tentatively, D is TRBD2 (5 bases). Germline CDR1 reads SEHNR; CDR2 reads FQNEAQ (reference sequence). This CDR3 contains 13 residues. V lost 3 bases, J lost 6 bases, and 12 bases lay in between. CDR3 loop: CASSFPSIGEQYF. The CDR3 DNA reads as TGTGCCAGCAGCTTCCCTAGCATAGGCGAGCAGTACTTC.

This clone was seen at least ten times. The chain employs TRBV24-1 and TRBJ2-5; D is perhaps TRBD1 (5 bases). Trimming stripped 0 bases from V and 4 bases from J, with 17 bases between. Germline values: CDR1 KGHDR, CDR2 SFDVKD. This CDR3 is 17 amino acids long. The CDR3 loop is CATSDLMIPGLSETQYF. CDR3 DNA sequence: TGTGCCACCAGTGATTTGATGATCCCAGGGTTGTCAGAGACCCAGTACTTC.

CDR3 DNA: TGTGCCAGCAGTGGTCAGGGGGCATTAAATAATTCACCCCTCCACTTT. Protein sequence: CASSGQGALNNSPLHF. V is TRBV2 and J is TRBJ1-6; TRBD1 agrees at 8 bases. The ends lost 4 bases at V and 5 bases at J; junction bases unmatched: 7. Germline V gene sequence: CDR1 SNHLY, CDR2 FYNNEI. CDR3 length: 16 amino acids.

CDR3 loop: CASSERDKTNEAFF. DNA of the CDR3: TGTGCCAGCAGCGAGCGGGACAAAACCAATGAAGCTTTCTTT. The V gene is TRBV9, the J gene TRBJ1-1, with D perhaps TRBD1 (6 bases). In germline, CDR1 is SGDLS, CDR2 YYNGEE. The CDR3 loop spans 14 amino acids. V was cut by 3 bases and J by 7 bases, with 16 bases left in between.

The chain joins TRBV2 to TRBJ1-1; maybe TRBD1 (5 bases). Germline lookup yields CDR1 SNHLY and CDR2 FYNNEI. V lost 6 bases, J lost 0 bases, and 14 bases lay in between. The CDR3 runs to 15 residues. Here the CDR3 DNA reads TGTGCCAGCAGGCGGTCAGGGTTCATGAACACTGAAGCTTTCTTT. As protein: CASRRSGFMNTEAFF.

The chain has TRBV7-9 and TRBJ1-2; D uncertain. The CDR3 sequence is 13 residues long. The V and J ends lost 6 bases and 0 bases respectively, with 8 bases between them. Per germline, CDR1 SEHNR and CDR2 FQNEAQ (reference sequence). The chain's CDR3 is CASSFTPNYGYTF. In DNA, the CDR3 is TGTGCCAGCAGTTTTACACCTAACTATGGCTACACCTTC.

The chain is built from TRBV6-5 and TRBJ2-5; tentative D call: TRBD2 (7 bases). Per germline, CDR1 MNHEY and CDR2 SVGAGI. V was trimmed by 5 bases and J by 5 bases, leaving 15 bases between them. The length of the CDR3 is 14 residues. The CDR3 DNA reads as TGTGCCAGCAGTCGCTGGGGGGGCGGGGAGACCCAGTACTTC. Encoded protein: CASSRWGGGETQYF.